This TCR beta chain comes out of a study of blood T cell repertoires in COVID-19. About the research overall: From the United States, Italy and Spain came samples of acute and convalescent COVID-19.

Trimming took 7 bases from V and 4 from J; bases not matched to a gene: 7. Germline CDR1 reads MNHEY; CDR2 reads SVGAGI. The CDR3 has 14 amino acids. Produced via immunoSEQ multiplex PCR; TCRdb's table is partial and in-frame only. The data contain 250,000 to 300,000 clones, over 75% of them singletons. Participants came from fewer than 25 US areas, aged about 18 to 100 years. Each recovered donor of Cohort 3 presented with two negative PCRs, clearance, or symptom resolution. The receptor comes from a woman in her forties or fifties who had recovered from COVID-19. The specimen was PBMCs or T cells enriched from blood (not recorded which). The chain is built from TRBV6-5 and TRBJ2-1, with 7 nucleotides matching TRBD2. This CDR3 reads CASTGTGGYNEQFF. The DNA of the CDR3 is TGTGCCAGCACCGGGACCGGGGGGTACAATGAGCAGTTCTTC.